The 25 T cell receptor beta chains below all came from one sample that was sequenced in a study of response to subunit inactivated influenza vaccine. MiXCR was run by TCRdb on the RT-PCR reads, yielding one entry per CDR3 protein. The sample comprises roughly 650,000 distinct CDR3 sequences, approximately 15% of which are singletons, and 9.5% to 13% rests with the top ten. The sample in question was PBMCs from blood, obtained roughly 13 days after vaccination. All receptors come from a man between 45 and 60 years old who received an inactivated influenza vaccine.

The chain is built from TRBV15 and TRBJ2-7; 13 bases align to TRBD2. Germline V gene data show CDR1 as LNHNV and CDR2 as YYDKDF (reference sequence). Germline trimming cut 0 bases from V and 4 bases from J; bases unmatched to any gene: 3. The CDR3 loop spans 16 amino acids. Here the CDR3 reads CATSREGLAGVYEQYF. In nucleotides, the CDR3 is TGTGCCACCAGCAGAGAAGGACTAGCGGGAGTGTACGAGCAGTACTTC.

The sample holds a few counts of this clonotype. V gene TRBV18 combines with J gene TRBJ2-6; D perhaps matches TRBD1 (5 bases). V lost 7 bases, J lost 2 bases, and 12 bases lay in between. Germline-derived CDR1 and CDR2 are KGHSH and LQKENI. The CDR3 length is 15 residues. The CDR3 loop is CASLSNRPGANVLTF. The CDR3 DNA sequence: TGTGCCAGCTTGTCCAACAGGCCTGGGGCCAACGTCCTGACTTTC.

A few counts support this clonotype. The rearrangement uses TRBV10-3 and TRBJ2-7; 11 bases line up with TRBD2. Trimming removed 3 bases from V and 2 bases from J; junction bases left unmatched: 9. Germline-derived CDR1 and CDR2 are ENHRY and SYGVKD. The CDR3 contains 17 residues. The CDR3 loop reads CAISDPGLAVPTYEQYF. The CDR3 DNA reads TGTGCCATCAGTGACCCGGGACTAGCGGTCCCTACCTACGAGCAGTACTTC.

This clonotype turned up a few times. The rearrangement links TRBV28 to TRBJ2-1; D perhaps matches TRBD2 (6 bases). CDR3 length: 15 residues. Looked up from germline, CDR1 is MDHEN and CDR2 is SYDVKM. The germline V and J ends were trimmed by 2 bases and 2 bases, with 10 bases remaining between them. The CDR3 is CASSLGGDPYNEQFF. CDR3 nucleotides: TGTGCCAGCAGTTTAGGAGGGGATCCCTACAATGAGCAGTTCTTC.

The V and J genes are TRBV25-1 and TRBJ2-5; D is unclear. This CDR3 contains 16 residues. Trimming pared 2 bases from V and 4 bases from J, leaving 17 bases between. Germline CDR1 and CDR2: MGHDK and SYGVNS. The CDR3 region is CASSEGGKRIIETQYF. The CDR3 bases are TGTGCCAGCAGTGAAGGTGGGAAACGGATTATAGAGACCCAGTACTTC.

As for this clonotype: A junction boundary mismatches the germline segment, possibly from a read error. The chain links TRBV7-9 to TRBJ2-7; tentative D call: TRBD2 (6 bases). Per the germline V gene, CDR1 is SEHNR and CDR2 is FQNEAQ (reference sequence). The CDR3 has 14 residues. CDR3 loop: CASGLGGGSYEQYF. CDR3 nucleotide sequence: TGTGCCAGCGGCTTGGGGGGAGGCTCCTACGAGCAGTACTTC.

The gene calls are TRBV11-2 and TRBJ2-1, with a tentative D call TRBD2 (5 bases). Germline CDR1 reads SGHAT; CDR2 reads FQNNGV. V was cut by 5 bases and J by 9 bases, with 20 bases left in between. The CDR3 covers 15 residues. CDR3 nucleotide sequence: TGTGCCAGCAGCACGTACCCACCCGGGGTGCCTGAGCAGTTCTTC. As protein: CASSTYPPGVPEQFF. The whole variable domain, remainder taken from reference TRBV11-2 and TRBJ2-1, is EAGVAQSPRYKIIEKRQSVAFWCNPISGHATLYWYQQILGQGPKLLIQFQNNGVVDDSQLPKDRFSAERLKGVDSTLKIQPAKLEDSAVYLCASSTYPPGVPEQFFGPGTRLTVL.

The chain recombines TRBV12-3 or TRBV12-4 with TRBJ2-7, with TRBD2 identical over 7 bases. CDR3 length: 14 amino acids. V was clipped by 4 bases and J by 4 bases; unmatched bases: 7. The CDR3 loop reads CASSSRDYLYEQYF. CDR3 in DNA: TGTGCCAGCAGTTCCCGGGACTATTTATACGAGCAGTACTTC.

This clonotype was seen a few times. The V gene is TRBV12-3 or TRBV12-4, the J gene TRBJ2-5; the D is unclear. Trimming stripped 2 bases from V and 1 base from J, with 8 bases between. This CDR3 spans 14 amino acids. The CDR3 loop is CASSLLLGQETQYF. CDR3 DNA: TGTGCCAGCAGTTTACTATTGGGCCAAGAGACCCAGTACTTC.

The rearrangement joins TRBV18 to TRBJ2-5; TRBD2 might be the D (7 bases). The CDR3 runs to 17 residues. Per germline, CDR1 KGHSH and CDR2 LQKENI. V lost 0 bases and J lost 2, with 16 bases in between. For the CDR3, the DNA is TGTGCCAGCTCACCACCGAGGGGGGGCCAGGGACAAGAGACCCAGTACTTC. It translates to CASSPPRGGQGQETQYF.

This clonotype was observed a few times. V and J are TRBV18 and TRBJ2-7, with D possibly being TRBD1 (6 bases). This CDR3 is 15 amino acids long. V lost 2 bases, J lost 2 bases, and 13 bases lay in between. The V gene's germline CDR1 is KGHSH and CDR2 LQKENI. CDR3 coding DNA: TGTGCCAGCTCACCAAGACAGGCGGAAACCTACGAGCAGTACTTC. Its protein is CASSPRQAETYEQYF.

The chain uses TRBV5-4 and TRBJ1-1; a possible D gene is TRBD1 (5 bases). The germline gives CDR1 SGHNT, CDR2 YYREEE (reference sequence). The V end lost 4 bases, the J end lost 7 bases, and 17 bases lay between the germline ends. The CDR3 has 14 residues. The CDR3 loop reads CASSPTAGGSEAFF. The CDR3 nucleotides read TGTGCCAGCAGCCCCACGGCGGGGGGGAGTGAAGCTTTCTTT.

The V gene is TRBV20-1, the J gene TRBJ2-5; TRBD2 matches 12 bases. Germline CDR1 is DFQATT and CDR2 is SNEGSKA (reference sequence). J lost 3 bases, V lost 4 bases, and 3 bases had no gene match. There are 14 residues in the CDR3. CDR3 protein: CSANLAGGKETQYF. In DNA form, the CDR3 reads TGCAGTGCTAACCTAGCGGGGGGGAAAGAGACCCAGTACTTC.

The chain couples TRBV6-5 to TRBJ2-5; D perhaps matches TRBD2 (5 bases). CDR3 size: 15 residues. Germline V gene data show CDR1 as MNHEY and CDR2 as SVGAGI. V lost 0 bases to trimming and J lost 5 bases, with 13 bases between them. This chain's CDR3 is CASSYSREGWETQYF. The CDR3 DNA reads TGTGCCAGCAGTTACTCGAGGGAAGGGTGGGAGACCCAGTACTTC.

This clonotype appeared a few times. The genes are TRBV3-1 and TRBJ2-6; D is possibly TRBD1 (6 bases). Germline V gene sequence: CDR1 LGHDT, CDR2 YNNKEL (reference sequence). CDR3 size: 15 residues. Trimming removed 2 bases at V and 2 bases at J, with 7 bases between. The chain's CDR3 is CASSQRTAGANVLTF. DNA of the CDR3: TGTGCCAGCAGCCAACGGACAGCTGGGGCCAACGTCCTGACTTTC.

The chain links TRBV6-2 or TRBV6-3 to TRBJ2-1; D ambiguous. V was pared by 2 bases and J by 6 bases, with 5 bases between. The CDR3 runs to 12 residues. CDR1 is MNHEY and CDR2 is SVGEGT in the germline V gene. CDR3 DNA sequence: TGTGCCAGCAGTTACAATTCCAATGAGCAGTTCTTC. It translates to CASSYNSNEQFF.

This rearrangement joins TRBV24-1 to TRBJ1-2; weak D call: TRBD1 (6 bases). V was trimmed by 7 bases and J by 4 bases, leaving 6 bases between them. The length of the CDR3 is 11 residues. Germline V gene sequence: CDR1 KGHDR, CDR2 SFDVKD. The CDR3 nucleotides are TGTGCCACCAGCAGGGGCTATGGCTACACCTTC. This sequence encodes CATSRGYGYTF.

In DNA form, the CDR3 reads TGTGCCAGCAGTCGTCCCCCATGGGTCGAGACCCAGTACTTC. Amino acid sequence: CASSRPPWVETQYF. This chain uses TRBV28 with TRBJ2-5; D remains unclear. Germline assignment: CDR1 MDHEN and CDR2 SYDVKM. Trimming cost V 5 bases and J 5 bases, with 15 bases left between them. The CDR3 runs 14 residues.

The table lists this clonotype with many counts. This chain links TRBV12-3 or TRBV12-4 with TRBJ2-1; D may be TRBD1 (5 bases). The CDR3 spans 14 residues. The V and J ends lost 4 bases and 9 bases respectively, with 16 bases between them. In DNA, the CDR3 is TGTGCCAGCAGTTCAGGGTTTGCGCCTCGTGAGCAGTTCTTC. Amino acids: CASSSGFAPREQFF.

This clonotype appeared a few times. The V call is TRBV7-2, the J call TRBJ1-2, with TRBD1 as a possible D gene (6 bases). Germline-derived CDR1 and CDR2 are SGHTA and FQGNSA. V lost 2 bases and J 7 bases, leaving 14 bases between the germline ends. The CDR3 has 14 amino acids. CDR3 DNA: TGTGCCAGCAGCTTACCAGGGGTGTACTCTGGCTACACCTTC. It translates to CASSLPGVYSGYTF.

This clonotype was counted a few times. The CDR3 region is CASSLVSTNTGELFF. CDR3 sequence (DNA): TGCGCCAGCAGCCTGGTCAGTACGAACACCGGGGAGCTGTTTTTT. The chain joins TRBV4-3 to TRBJ2-2, with D hard to call. CDR3 length: 15 amino acids. Germline V gene sequence: CDR1 LGHNA, CDR2 YSLEER. Between the trimmed V and J ends, which lost 4 bases and 0 bases, there was a span of 9 bases.

This clonotype showed up just a few times. This rearrangement joins TRBV29-1 to TRBJ1-5; 10 bases map to TRBD1. J was trimmed by 5 bases and V by 5 bases; bases with no gene match: 6. CDR1 is SQVTM and CDR2 is ANQGSEA in the germline V gene. This CDR3 spans 14 amino acids. CDR3 DNA sequence: TGCAGCGTTAACTCAGGGACAGGGGATCAGCCCCAGCATTTT. It encodes CSVNSGTGDQPQHF.

There are a few counts of this clonotype. The chain links TRBV5-6 to TRBJ2-1, with a tentative D call TRBD2 (7 bases). The CDR3 contains 16 residues. Per germline, CDR1 SGHDT and CDR2 YYEEEE. V was trimmed by 5 bases and J by 2 bases, leaving 17 bases between them. The CDR3 sequence: CASRMRGGRAYNEQFF. The CDR3 nucleotides are TGTGCCAGCAGAATGAGGGGGGGGAGGGCCTACAATGAGCAGTTCTTC.

The genes are TRBV6-6 and TRBJ1-5; D not resolved. Trimming removed 10 bases from V and 0 bases from J, with 10 bases in between. Germline V gives CDR1 MNHNY, CDR2 SVGAGI (reference sequence). CDR3 length: 13 amino acids. The CDR3 sequence: CATYRDSNQPQHF. The CDR3 DNA sequence: TGTGCCACCTACCGAGATAGCAATCAGCCCCAGCATTTT.

This chain links TRBV7-2 with TRBJ2-5, with D perhaps being TRBD1 or TRBD2 (5 bases each). V was trimmed by 2 bases and J by 1 base, leaving 8 bases between them. This CDR3 is built from 14 residues. The V gene's germline CDR1 is SGHTA and CDR2 FQGNSA. For the CDR3, the DNA is TGTGCCAGCAGCTTAATGGGGGTCCAAGAGACCCAGTACTTC. As protein: CASSLMGVQETQYF.